These T cell receptor beta chains were read from a single sample in a study of HIV-infected patients and healthy controls. TCRdb ran MiXCR on the 5' RACE reads and lists one entry per CDR3 protein. The sample records tens of thousands of distinct CDR3 sequences, approximately 16% being singletons. Sequences were obtained from CD4+ T cells from blood. Source of these receptors: a human donor in good health. Both conserved end residues are part of each CDR3. A D gene is named only where the DNA matches it firmly. Size is omitted from some rows. Given values are once, few, many or a class for expanded clones.

d_call j_call v_call clone_size cdr3_nt cdr3_aa
NA TRBJ1-2 TRBV5-5 many TGTGCCAGCAGCTCCGGGACACTGTCCTATGGCTACACCTTC CASSSGTLSYGYTF
NA TRBJ2-7 TRBV25-1 few TGTGCCAGCAGGGACTCCACCTACGAGCAGTACTTC CASRDSTYEQYF
NA TRBJ2-5 TRBV28 many TGTGCCAGCAGTTTCACTAGTTTGGAGACCCAGTACTTC CASSFTSLETQYF
TRBD2 TRBJ2-3 TRBV7-2 NA TGTGCCAGCAGCTCCCCCGGGACTAGCGGGGGGGCCAAAGATACGCAGTATTTT CASSSPGTSGGAKDTQYF
NA TRBJ1-1 TRBV29-1 NA TGCAGCGTTGAAGATTGGGGGGTGAACACTGAAGCTTTCTTT CSVEDWGVNTEAFF
NA TRBJ1-1 TRBV12-3/TRBV12-4 NA TGTGCCAGCAGATTGCGGGGTCTGGGTGAAGCTTTCTTT CASRLRGLGEAFF
TRBD2 TRBJ2-4 TRBV3-1 NA TGTGCCAGCAGCCAGGGACTAGCGGGAGGGCCGGTTCAGTACTTC CASSQGLAGGPVQYF
NA TRBJ2-5 TRBV19 NA TGTGCCAGTAGTGTCATCCCTGGAGAGACCCAGTACTTC CASSVIPGETQYF
TRBD1 TRBJ1-1 TRBV11-2 NA TGTGCCAGCAGCGAGGACAGGGGTAAAGCTTTCTTT CASSEDRGKAFF
NA TRBJ1-5 TRBV4-3 many TGCGCCAGCAGCCAAGGTAACAGAAATCAGCCCCAGCATTTT CASSQGNRNQPQHF
TRBD1 TRBJ2-7 TRBV28 many TGTGCCAGCAGACGGGACAGGGGCCTGACCTACGAGCAGTACTTC CASRRDRGLTYEQYF
NA TRBJ2-7 TRBV29-1 NA TGCAGCGTTGACAGCGCCTACGAGCAGTACTTC CSVDSAYEQYF
NA TRBJ1-2 TRBV7-9 NA TGTGCCAGCAGCTTAGGCTTGGCGGACTATGGCTACACCTTC CASSLGLADYGYTF
NA TRBJ2-7 TRBV20-1 few TGCAGTGCTAGGAGTCTAGCGCAGAGCTCCTACGAGCAGTACTTC CSARSLAQSSYEQYF
NA TRBJ2-5 TRBV6-2/TRBV6-3 NA TGTGCCAGCGGTCAAGGACCGACTAAAGAGACCCAGTACTTC CASGQGPTKETQYF
NA TRBJ2-3 TRBV7-2 few TGTGCCAGCAGGTTCAAAGCGGGCGGCACAGATACGCAGTATTTT CASRFKAGGTDTQYF
NA TRBJ1-1 TRBV20-1 many TGCAGTGCTAGGCGGGGGGGTAGGGACACTGAAGCTTTCTTT CSARRGGRDTEAFF
NA TRBJ1-1 TRBV7-2 many TGTGCCAGCAGCTTAATTGTCAGGTCGAACACTGAAGCTTTCTTT CASSLIVRSNTEAFF
TRBD2 TRBJ2-3 TRBV7-3 NA TGTGCCAGCAGCTTAGTCGGGGGGGCTAGCACAGATACGCAGTATTTT CASSLVGGASTDTQYF
NA TRBJ1-5 TRBV7-2 NA TGTGCCAGCAGCTTAGCAGGCTGGCCCCTTAATCAGCCCCAGCATTTT CASSLAGWPLNQPQHF
TRBD1 TRBJ1-4 TRBV4-1 few TGCGCCAGCAGCCAAGCCGGGACAGGGGACGAAAAACTGTTTTTT CASSQAGTGDEKLFF
NA TRBJ1-3 TRBV5-1 many TGCGCCAGCAGCTGGACACCTTTTGGAAACACCATATATTTT CASSWTPFGNTIYF
NA TRBJ1-3 TRBV2 NA TGTGCCAGCACTCGGGAGCCCGGAAACACCATATATTTT CASTREPGNTIYF
TRBD1 TRBJ2-7 TRBV20-1 many TGCAGTGCTAGATATAGGACAGGAGGCGAGCAGTACTTC CSARYRTGGEQYF
NA TRBJ2-5 TRBV5-1 many TGCGCCTCTCAGGTCCGAGGGAACCAAGAGACCCAGTACTTC CASQVRGNQETQYF
NA TRBJ1-1 TRBV6-2/TRBV6-3 few TGTGCCAGCCAGGCTGGGCGGATGAACACTGAAGCTTTCTTT CASQAGRMNTEAFF
TRBD1 TRBJ2-1 TRBV18 NA TGTGCCAGCTCAGGACGCGGCAGGGGGTCCCCCTACAATGAGCAGTTCTTC CASSGRGRGSPYNEQFF
TRBD1 TRBJ2-7 TRBV5-1 few TGCGCCAGCAGCTTGCGGGGACAGGGAGGGTACGAGCAGTACTTC CASSLRGQGGYEQYF
TRBD1 TRBJ2-5 TRBV6-2/TRBV6-3 once TGTGCCAGCAGTTTGGGACAGGGAAAAGAGACCCAGTACTTC CASSLGQGKETQYF
NA TRBJ1-6 TRBV9 once TGTGCCAGCAGCGTGTCTTCACCCCTCCACTTT CASSVSSPLHF
NA TRBJ2-3 TRBV28 NA TGTGCCAGCACACCCCCCCGGGATCCTAGCACAGATACGCAGTATTTT CASTPPRDPSTDTQYF
TRBD1 TRBJ2-7 TRBV28 few TGTGCCAGCAGTTTACTAGACAGGGTAGACGAGCAGTACTTC CASSLLDRVDEQYF
TRBD1 TRBJ1-6 TRBV11-2 NA TGTGCCAGCAGCTCCCGGGACAGGGGATATTCACCCCTCCACTTT CASSSRDRGYSPLHF
TRBD2 TRBJ2-4 TRBV29-1 few TGCAGCGTTGGGGTCTCGGGAGGCCCGGACATTCAGTACTTC CSVGVSGGPDIQYF
NA TRBJ1-1 TRBV18 NA TGTGCCAGCTCCCAAACACAGGGTCTAAGCACTGAAGCTTTCTTT CASSQTQGLSTEAFF
NA TRBJ2-5 TRBV5-5 many TGTGCCAGCAGCTGGGGGGCCCTACGACAGGAGACCCAGTACTTC CASSWGALRQETQYF
TRBD1 TRBJ1-5 TRBV28 many TGTGCCAGCAGTCTACAACGGACAGGTAGCAATCAGCCCCAGCATTTT CASSLQRTGSNQPQHF
TRBD1 TRBJ1-4 TRBV20-1 many TGCAGTGCCCCCAGGGGGGAAAAACTGTTTTTT CSAPRGEKLFF
NA TRBJ2-7 TRBV14 many TGTGCCAGCAGCCAAGAAGGTTCCGGGGGTTACGAGCAGTACTTC CASSQEGSGGYEQYF
NA TRBJ1-3 TRBV29-1 many TGCAGCGTTGCGGGCCCGGGACCCTCTGGAAACACCATATATTTT CSVAGPGPSGNTIYF
TRBD2 TRBJ2-3 TRBV20-1 many TGCAGTGCTAGGGCGGGGGGGAAGGTAGATACGCAGTATTTT CSARAGGKVDTQYF
NA TRBJ1-1 TRBV12-3/TRBV12-4 NA TGTGCCAGCAGTTTATTCGGGCTGGGTGAAGCTTTCTTT CASSLFGLGEAFF
NA TRBJ1-5 TRBV20-1 NA TGCAGTGCTAGAGTCGGAGCCAGCAATCAGCCCCAGCATTTT CSARVGASNQPQHF
NA TRBJ1-5 TRBV6-1 NA TGTGCCAGCAGCGCCCGACAGATAAATCAGCCCCAGCATTTT CASSARQINQPQHF
NA TRBJ1-1 TRBV7-2 few TGTGCCAGCAGATTGACTTTGGCCTATTCAGAAGCTTTCTTT CASRLTLAYSEAFF
TRBD2 TRBJ2-3 TRBV7-2 many TGTGCCAGCAGCACCAGAATTAGCGGGGGGGCAACAGATACGCAGTATTTT CASSTRISGGATDTQYF
NA TRBJ1-2 TRBV12-3/TRBV12-4 many TGTGCCAGCAGTCCTACTCGGCCGGGGGCCAATGGCTACACCTTC CASSPTRPGANGYTF
NA TRBJ1-6 TRBV20-1 few TGCAGTGCTAGAGATCTTGGGCAGCATAATTCACCCCTCCACTTT CSARDLGQHNSPLHF
TRBD1 TRBJ1-1 TRBV14 many TGTGCCAGCAGCCAAGGGCTAAGGGGTCGGACAGGGGGCCCGCCCGAAGCTTTCTTT CASSQGLRGRTGGPPEAFF
TRBD1 TRBJ2-7 TRBV20-1 NA TGCAGTGCTTGGGACAGACGATACTACGAGCAGTACTTC CSAWDRRYYEQYF
NA TRBJ1-1 TRBV19 NA TGTGCCAGTAGAACAAACAGCTACACTGAAGCTTTCTTT CASRTNSYTEAFF
NA TRBJ2-4 TRBV12-3/TRBV12-4 many TGTGCCAGCAGTTCGCGGGACAGTCAGTACTTC CASSSRDSQYF
NA TRBJ2-5 TRBV3-1 NA TGTGCCAGCAGCCACGGGACCCGGACCCAGTACTTC CASSHGTRTQYF
NA TRBJ2-6 TRBV18 NA TGTGCCAGCCTTGCATCTGGGGCCAACGTCCTGACTTTC CASLASGANVLTF
NA TRBJ1-5 TRBV11-2 many TGTGCCAGCAGCCTAGACCGAAATCAGCCCCAGCATTTT CASSLDRNQPQHF
NA TRBJ1-2 TRBV20-1 many TGCAGTGCTAGGGGGGGCGCCCGGTATACCTTC CSARGGARYTF
NA TRBJ2-3 TRBV6-5 many TGTGCCAGTCAGCGGACGCAGTATTTT CASQRTQYF
TRBD2 TRBJ2-1 TRBV7-9 NA TGTGCCAGCAGCCCTATAGCGGGCTCCTACAATGAGCAGTTCTTC CASSPIAGSYNEQFF
TRBD1 TRBJ2-5 TRBV9 few TGTGCCAGCAGCGGCCCCGGGACAGGGGGCTTGGAGACCCAGTACTTC CASSGPGTGGLETQYF
TRBD1 TRBJ2-7 TRBV28 few TGTGCCAGCAGTTCCCCAGGGGGCTTGTTGTCCTACGAGCAGTACTTC CASSSPGGLLSYEQYF